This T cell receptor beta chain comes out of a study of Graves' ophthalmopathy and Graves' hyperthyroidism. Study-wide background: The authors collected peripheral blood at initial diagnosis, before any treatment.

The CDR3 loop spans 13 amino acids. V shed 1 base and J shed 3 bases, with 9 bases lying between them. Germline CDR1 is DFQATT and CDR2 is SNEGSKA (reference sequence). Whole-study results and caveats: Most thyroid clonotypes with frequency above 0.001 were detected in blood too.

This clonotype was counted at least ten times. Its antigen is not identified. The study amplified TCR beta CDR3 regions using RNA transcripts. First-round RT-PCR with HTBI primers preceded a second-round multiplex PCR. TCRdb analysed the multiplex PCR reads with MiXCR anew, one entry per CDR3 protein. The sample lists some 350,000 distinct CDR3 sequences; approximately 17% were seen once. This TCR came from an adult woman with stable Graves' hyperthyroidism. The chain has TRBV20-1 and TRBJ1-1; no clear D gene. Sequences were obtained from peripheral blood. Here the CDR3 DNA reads TGCAGTGCTAGAGGGAGGGAGTACACTGAAGCTTTCTTT. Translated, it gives CSARGREYTEAFF.